One sample yielded the 26 T cell receptor beta chains listed below, sequenced in a study of tumor-infiltrating lymphocytes in primary liver carcinoma. Without any cell sorting, about 18-31 mg of bulk tissue yielded co-extracted RNA and DNA. Synthesis of TCR beta cDNA was carried out from 500 ng total RNA with a constant-region primer. Modified slightly, ARM-PCR produced TCR beta libraries over three nested multiplex PCR rounds. Investigators reported that the first two PCR rounds, at about 9 cycles each, used TRBV1-TRBV30 forward primers with a C-beta reverse primer. Each CDR3 protein gets one entry after TCRdb re-called the multiplex PCR reads with MiXCR. The sample has 60,000 or so distinct CDR3 sequences, 71% seen once; the top ten hold roughly three fifths. Sequencing used liver tumor tissue from sampling region 2. This sample's subset: tumor region T2, inferior pole. Source of these receptors: a man between 35 and 55 years old with primary liver carcinoma and hepatitis B virus infection.

This chain joins TRBV11-2 and TRBJ2-1; unclear D gene. This CDR3 is 12 amino acids long. The V gene's germline CDR1 is SGHAT and CDR2 FQNNGV. V shed 7 bases and J shed 12 bases, with 16 bases lying between them. The chain's CDR3 is CASISTGIAQFF. The CDR3 bases are TGTGCCAGCATCTCGACTGGGATTGCGCAGTTCTTC. Variable domain in full (rest from reference TRBV11-2 and TRBJ2-1): EAGVAQSPRYKIIEKRQSVAFWCNPISGHATLYWYQQILGQGPKLLIQFQNNGVVDDSQLPKDRFSAERLKGVDSTLKIQPAKLEDSAVYLCASISTGIAQFFGPGTRLTVL.

This chain connects TRBV6-6 to TRBJ2-7; 10 bases align to TRBD2. The CDR3 has 14 residues. Germline assignment: CDR1 MNHNY and CDR2 SVGAGI (reference sequence). V dropped 6 bases and J dropped 8; count of bases not matched to a gene: 10. CDR3: CASREGLAVGKQYF. Written as DNA, the CDR3 is TGTGCCAGCAGAGAAGGACTAGCGGTAGGCAAGCAGTACTTC.

A remark on this clonotype: The junction does not match germline at one end; this may be a read error. The chain recombines TRBV14 with TRBJ2-1, with a weak D call TRBD1 (5 bases). The CDR3 runs 16 residues. Germline CDR1 is SGHDN and CDR2 is FVKESK. The CDR3 reads CASSAPADSSYNEQFF. CDR3 DNA sequence: TGTGCCAGCAGCGCGCCAGCAGACAGCTCCTACAATGAGCAATTCTTC.

In the case of this clonotype: This may stem from a read error, because a much larger clone lies one nucleotide away. The chain links TRBV30 to TRBJ2-7; 7 bases map to TRBD2. Germline loops: CDR1 GTSNPN, CDR2 SVGIG (reference sequence). The CDR3 covers 12 residues. CDR3 sequence: CASHMGGNEQSF. CDR3 nucleotide sequence: TGTGCCTCCCACATGGGGGGGAACGAGCAATCCTTC.

The sample holds a few counts of this clonotype. V and J are TRBV11-3 and TRBJ2-1; a possible D gene is TRBD1 (6 bases). CDR3 size: 12 residues. CDR1 SGHNT and CDR2 YENEEA come from the germline V gene. Trimming shortened V by 5 bases and J by 11 bases, and 13 bases separated the two germline ends. CDR3 protein: CASSQTDSKQFF. CDR3 coding DNA: TGTGCCAGCAGCCAAACGGACAGTAAGCAGTTCTTC.

The chain is built from TRBV11-3 and TRBJ1-5; D is perhaps TRBD1 (6 bases). The CDR3 is made up of 14 amino acids. Germline V gives CDR1 SGHNT, CDR2 YENEEA. V lost 7 bases, J lost 0 bases, and 10 bases lay in between. The CDR3 sequence: CASTDRYSNQPQHF. CDR3 in DNA: TGTGCCAGCACTGACAGGTATAGCAATCAGCCCCAGCATTTT.

As to this clonotype: One end of the junction does not line up with germline, which may come from a read error. The chain carries TRBV11-2 and TRBJ2-5; D might be TRBD2 (5 bases). Germline V lookup: CDR1 SGHAT, CDR2 FQNNGV. The CDR3 is 12 residues long. The CDR3 DNA follows: TGTGTCAGCAGGTTTGAGGAGGAGACTCAGTACTTC. Translated: CVSRFEEETQYF.

The V and J genes are TRBV7-3 and TRBJ2-1, with 7 bases fitting TRBD2. After removal of 6 bases from V and 8 bases from J, the junction contained 16 bases not matched to a gene. The CDR3 is made up of 16 amino acids. Per the germline V gene, CDR1 is SGHTA and CDR2 is FQGTGA. The CDR3 DNA reads TGTGCCAGCAGTATCGGACTAGTGGCCTTGGGGGATGAGCAGTTCTTC. This gives the protein CASSIGLVALGDEQFF.

This clonotype was detected a few times. No conserved phenylalanine or tryptophan ends this CDR3, so it is likely a read error. The CDR3 coding sequence is TGCAGCGTTGACGAAAAAGGGGTTCCCAATCAGCCCCAGCATTCT. Its protein product is CSVDEKGVPNQPQHS. This chain links TRBV29-1 with TRBJ1-5; TRBD1 might be the D (5 bases). CDR1 SQVTM and CDR2 ANQGSEA come from the germline V gene. The CDR3 is 15 residues long. Trimming took off 3 bases at V and 3 bases at J, with 15 bases between the two ends.

Of note for this clonotype: Because the CDR3 is missing its conserved closing phenylalanine or tryptophan, this is likely a read error. The V and J genes are TRBV5-6 and TRBJ2-7, with TRBD2 identical over 9 bases. The trim removed 4 bases at V and 7 bases at J, leaving 6 bases unmatched. Germline V gene lookup returns CDR1 SGHDT and CDR2 YYEEEE. The CDR3 sequence is 13 residues long. In nucleotides, the CDR3 is TGTGCCAGCAGCGCGGGGACTAGCTGGGAGCAGTACCTC. Encoded protein: CASSAGTSWEQYL.

As regards this clonotype: The final CDR3 position lacks the conserved phenylalanine or tryptophan, pointing to a likely read error. V and J are TRBV10-3 and TRBJ2-4; the match to TRBD1 covers 7 bases. The germline gives CDR1 ENHRY, CDR2 SYGVKD. The trim removed 0 bases at V and 3 bases at J, leaving 8 bases unmatched. This CDR3 is 17 amino acids long. CDR3 residues: CAISESSTGVGKNIQYL. CDR3 nucleotide sequence: TGTGCCATCAGTGAGTCCTCCACAGGGGTTGGCAAAAACATTCAGTACTTG.

This clonotype was seen only once. Its ends do not fully match the called genes, so a read error is possible. This sequence joins TRBV6-1 and TRBJ1-2, with TRBD1 matching 7 bases. The CDR3 is made up of 13 amino acids. Germline V lookup: CDR1 MNHNS, CDR2 SASEGT. The CDR3 protein is CTSSTGQSYGYTF. CDR3 in DNA: TGTACCAGCAGTACGGGACAGTCATATGGCTACACCTTC.

To note about this clonotype: The conserved phenylalanine or tryptophan normally closing the CDR3 is absent here, so this likely arose from a read error. The chain is built from TRBV12-3 or TRBV12-4 and TRBJ2-7; 9 bases agree with TRBD1. This CDR3 region has 15 residues. CDR3 coding DNA: TGTGCCAGCGGTTTAGGACAGGGGACGAACTACGAGCAGTACTAC. Translated: CASGLGQGTNYEQYY.

This clonotype is deemed medium-sized. The chain joins TRBV28 to TRBJ2-7; possible D gene TRBD2, 7 bases. Germline CDR1 reads MDHEN; CDR2 reads SYDVKM. Trimming took off 3 bases at V and 1 base at J, with 13 bases between the two ends. The CDR3 is made up of 15 amino acids. CDR3: CASSLGGHVSYEQYF. The CDR3 DNA follows: TGTGCCAGCAGTTTGGGGGGGCATGTTTCCTACGAGCAGTACTTC.

This clonotype was detected many times. The V call is TRBV24-1, the J call TRBJ2-3; TRBD1 aligns across 8 bases. After removal of 4 bases from V and 5 bases from J, the junction contained 10 bases not matched to a gene. CDR1 is KGHDR and CDR2 is SFDVKD in the germline V gene. The CDR3 covers 16 residues. CDR3 region: CATSEVGQGLGDTQYF. DNA of the CDR3: TGTGCCACCAGTGAAGTCGGACAGGGATTGGGAGATACGCAGTATTTT.

For this clonotype: One end of the junction fails to match germline, which may point to a read error. The CDR3 loop reads CSSSLFGGIQETRYF. The DNA for the CDR3 is TGTTCCAGCAGTTTGTTTGGCGGAATACAAGAGACCCGGTACTTC. V and J are TRBV28 and TRBJ2-5; no reliable D call. Germline V gene sequence: CDR1 MDHEN, CDR2 SYDVKM. The CDR3 consists of 15 residues.

This clonotype was seen a handful of times. One end of the junction varies from germline; a read error may be responsible. The chain links TRBV5-1 to TRBJ2-2; a weak D match, TRBD2 (5 bases). Germline V gives CDR1 SGHRS, CDR2 YFSETQ. The CDR3 is 15 amino acids. CDR3: CASSFNHANTGELFF. CDR3 bases: TGCGCCAGCAGCTTCAATCACGCGAACACCGGGGAACTGTTTTTT.

In this sample, this clonotype turned up a few times. The junction shows a germline mismatch at one end, possibly a read error. J is TRBJ2-5 and V is TRBV11-2; 7 nucleotides line up with TRBD2. The CDR3 is made up of 16 amino acids. Germline V CDR1 and CDR2: SGHAT, FQNNGV. CDR3 region: CVSGRTPDGGKETQYF. The CDR3 DNA follows: TGTGTCAGCGGCCGAACTCCTGACGGGGGGAAAGAGACCCAGTACTTC.

As for this clonotype: It may be a read error: a sequence one base away is much more abundant. The conserved phenylalanine or tryptophan normally closing the CDR3 is absent here, so this likely arose from a read error. The V and J genes are TRBV28 and TRBJ1-1; maybe TRBD1 (5 bases). Germline-derived CDR1 and CDR2 are MDHEN and SYDVKM. CDR3 length: 11 amino acids. Trimming left V 3 bases short and J 7 bases short, with 6 bases between. CDR3 sequence (DNA): TGTGCCAGCAGTTTTGGGGGTGAAGCTTTCTGT. Translating gives CASSFGGEAFC.

With regard to this clonotype: A much larger clone differs by one base, so this may be a read error. Because it lacks the conserved phenylalanine or tryptophan at the end, this CDR3 is likely a read error. CDR3 in DNA: TGTGCCAGCAGTTTGCCGAGGGAGAGCACAGATACGCAGTATTTG. Protein sequence: CASSLPRESTDTQYL. V usage is TRBV11-1 and J usage is TRBJ2-3; the D gene is possibly TRBD2 (5 bases). Trimming took off 6 bases at V and 0 bases at J, with 13 bases between the two ends. Germline V gene lookup returns CDR1 SGHAT and CDR2 FQDESV (reference sequence). This CDR3 has 15 amino acids.

A note on this clonotype: At one end the junction does not follow the germline gene, possibly because of a read error. The V and J genes are TRBV10-3 and TRBJ2-7, with 9 nucleotides matching TRBD1. CDR1 and CDR2 from the germline V gene are ENHRY and SYGVKD. The CDR3 runs 14 residues. The CDR3 DNA reads TGTGCCATCAGGGATAATGGACAGGGGATGAAGCAGTATTTC. Translated: CAIRDNGQGMKQYF.

This clonotype appeared a few times. A junction boundary mismatches the germline segment, possibly from a read error. The chain recombines TRBV11-2 with TRBJ2-5, with D possibly TRBD2 on 5 matching bases. The germline gives CDR1 SGHAT, CDR2 FQNNGV. The CDR3 runs to 16 residues. This CDR3 is CASSQTPGGGKEAQYF. The CDR3 DNA reads TGTGCCAGCAGCCAAACCCCTGGCGGAGGTAAAGAGGCCCAGTACTTC.

With regard to this clonotype: Germline and junction disagree at one end, which may indicate a read error. The chain has TRBV7-9 and TRBJ2-6; unclear D gene. Germline CDR1 and CDR2: SEHNR and FQNEAQ (reference sequence). The CDR3 length is 13 residues. CDR3 nucleotides: TGTGACAGCAGTCCCCCAGGGGCCAACGTCCTGACTTTC. It translates to CDSSPPGANVLTF.

As concerns this clonotype: A read error is likely, as this CDR3 ends without the conserved phenylalanine or tryptophan. CDR3 DNA sequence: TGCGCTAGCAGCCAAGCTCCTGGCGGGGGGAAAGAGACCCAGTACTTA. This sequence encodes CASSQAPGGGKETQYL. The V call is TRBV11-2, the J call TRBJ2-5, with 8 bases matching TRBD2. CDR3 length equals 16 residues. Germline V gene lookup returns CDR1 SGHAT and CDR2 FQNNGV.

As concerns this clonotype: Given the absence of the conserved phenylalanine or tryptophan at the CDR3 end, a read error is likely. The chain is built from TRBV11-2 and TRBJ2-1; D is unresolved. The V gene lost 2 bases and the J gene lost 12 bases, with 17 bases spanning the gap. Germline values: CDR1 SGHAT, CDR2 FQNNGV. The CDR3 spans 14 residues. CDR3 residues: CASSLYRPVSVQFL. The CDR3 DNA sequence: TGTGCCAGCAGCTTATACCGGCCAGTTAGTGTGCAGTTCTTA.

Comment on this clonotype: At one boundary the junction diverges from the germline segment, which might be a read error. This chain joins TRBV6-5 and TRBJ2-5, with a weak D call TRBD2 (6 bases). Germline CDR1 MNHEY, CDR2 SVGAGI. There are 11 residues in the CDR3. CDR3: CANTARGTRYF. The CDR3 bases are TGTGCCAACACCGCCCGCGGGACCCGGTACTTC.